This TCR beta chain was sequenced in a study of identical twins. Note on this clonotype: Its target is unknown.

Study-level points and caveats: Insertions ran lower in abundant cord blood beta clonotypes, though not in memory repertoires.

CDR1 is MDHEN, CDR2 SYDVKM, per germline. This CDR3 is built from 15 residues. V lost 6 bases, J lost 0 bases, and 12 bases lay in between. TCRdb analysed the 5' RACE reads with MiXCR anew, one entry per CDR3 protein. The sample holds 1.5 million or so distinct CDR3 sequences, about 32% seen once. This chain connects TRBV28 to TRBJ1-5; no clear D gene. Material: cord blood. The source is a newborn girl in good health. CDR3 in amino acids: CASSPTLFSNQPQHF. DNA for the CDR3: TGTGCCAGCAGCCCGACACTATTTAGCAATCAGCCCCAGCATTTT. Combining the CDR3 with reference TRBV28 and TRBJ1-5 gives the whole variable domain DVKVTQSSRYLVKRTGEKVFLECVQDMDHENMFWYRQDPGLGLRLIYFSYDVKMKEKGDIPEGYSVSREKKERFSLILESASTNQTSMYLCASSPTLFSNQPQHFGDGTRLSIL.